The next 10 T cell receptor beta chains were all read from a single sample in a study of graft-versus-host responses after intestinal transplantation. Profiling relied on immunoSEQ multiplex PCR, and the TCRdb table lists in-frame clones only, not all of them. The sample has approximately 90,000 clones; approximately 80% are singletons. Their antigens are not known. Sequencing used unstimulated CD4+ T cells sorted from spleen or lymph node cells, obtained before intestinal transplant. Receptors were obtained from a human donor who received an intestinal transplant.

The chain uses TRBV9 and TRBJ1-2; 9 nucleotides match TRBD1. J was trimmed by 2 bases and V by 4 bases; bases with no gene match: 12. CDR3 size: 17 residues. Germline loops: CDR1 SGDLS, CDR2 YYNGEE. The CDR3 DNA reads TGTGCCAGCAGCTCACCCGGACAGGGGCATTTCAACTATGGCTACACCTTC. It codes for CASSSPGQGHFNYGYTF.

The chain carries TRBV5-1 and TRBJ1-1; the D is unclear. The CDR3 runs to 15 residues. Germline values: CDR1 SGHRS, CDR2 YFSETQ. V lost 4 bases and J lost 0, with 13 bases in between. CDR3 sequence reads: CASSAQWGVNTEAFF. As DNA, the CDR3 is TGCGCCAGCAGCGCCCAATGGGGAGTGAACACTGAAGCTTTCTTT.

In DNA form, the CDR3 reads TGCGCCAGCAGATCCGGGACAGGGGCCTTATACGAGCAGTACTTC. Protein sequence: CASRSGTGALYEQYF. V and J are TRBV5-1 and TRBJ2-7; 10 bases are a match to TRBD1. V lost 5 bases and J lost 4; bases outside the gene matches: 9. Germline lookup yields CDR1 SGHRS and CDR2 YFSETQ. This CDR3 is built from 15 residues.

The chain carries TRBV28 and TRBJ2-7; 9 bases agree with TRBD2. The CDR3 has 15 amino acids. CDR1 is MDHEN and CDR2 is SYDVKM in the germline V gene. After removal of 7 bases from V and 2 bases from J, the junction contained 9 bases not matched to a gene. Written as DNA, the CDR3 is TGTGCCAGCACCCTGAGCGGGGGGCCTGCCTACGAGCAGTACTTC. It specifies CASTLSGGPAYEQYF.

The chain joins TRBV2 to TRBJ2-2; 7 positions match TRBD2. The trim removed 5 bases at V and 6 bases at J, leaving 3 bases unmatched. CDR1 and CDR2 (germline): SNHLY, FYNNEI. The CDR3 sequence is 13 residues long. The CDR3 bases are TGTGCCAGCAGTCCGGGAGGCGCCGGGGAGCTGTTTTTT. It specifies CASSPGGAGELFF. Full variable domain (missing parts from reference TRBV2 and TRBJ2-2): EPEVTQTPSHQVTQMGQEVILRCVPISNHLYFYWYRQILGQKVEFLVSFYNNEISEKSEIFDDQFSVERPDGSNFTLKIRSTKLEDSAMYFCASSPGGAGELFFGEGSRLTVL.

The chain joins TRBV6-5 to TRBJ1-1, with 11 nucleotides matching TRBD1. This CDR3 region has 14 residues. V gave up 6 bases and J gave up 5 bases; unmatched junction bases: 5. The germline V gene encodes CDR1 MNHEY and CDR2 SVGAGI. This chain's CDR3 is CASRGTGGWTEAFF. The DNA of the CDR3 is TGTGCCAGCAGGGGGACAGGGGGATGGACTGAAGCTTTCTTT.

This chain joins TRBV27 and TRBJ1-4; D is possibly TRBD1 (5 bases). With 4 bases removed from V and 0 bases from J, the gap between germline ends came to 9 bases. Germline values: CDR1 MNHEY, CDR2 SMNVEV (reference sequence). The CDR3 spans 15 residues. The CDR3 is CASSWGGATNEKLFF. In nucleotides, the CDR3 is TGTGCCAGCAGTTGGGGAGGGGCAACTAATGAAAAACTGTTTTTT.

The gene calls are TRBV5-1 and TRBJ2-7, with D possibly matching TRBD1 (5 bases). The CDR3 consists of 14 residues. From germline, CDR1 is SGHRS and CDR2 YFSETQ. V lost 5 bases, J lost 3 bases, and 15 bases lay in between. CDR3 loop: CASRLDSRVYEQYF. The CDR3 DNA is TGCGCCAGCAGGCTCGACAGCCGGGTCTACGAGCAGTACTTC.

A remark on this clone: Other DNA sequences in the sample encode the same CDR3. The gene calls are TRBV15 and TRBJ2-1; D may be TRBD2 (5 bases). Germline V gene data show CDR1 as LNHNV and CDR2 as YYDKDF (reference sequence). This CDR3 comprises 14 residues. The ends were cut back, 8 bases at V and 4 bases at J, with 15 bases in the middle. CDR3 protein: CATGERRQYNEQFF. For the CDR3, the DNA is TGTGCCACCGGTGAGCGGAGGCAATACAATGAGCAGTTCTTC.

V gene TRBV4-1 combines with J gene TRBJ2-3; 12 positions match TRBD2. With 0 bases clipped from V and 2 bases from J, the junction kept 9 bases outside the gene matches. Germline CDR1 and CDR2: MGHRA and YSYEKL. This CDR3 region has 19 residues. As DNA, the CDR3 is TGCGCCAGCAGCCAAGAAGGTTGGCCTAGCGGGAGGGCCACAGATACGCAGTATTTT. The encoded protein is CASSQEGWPSGRATDTQYF.